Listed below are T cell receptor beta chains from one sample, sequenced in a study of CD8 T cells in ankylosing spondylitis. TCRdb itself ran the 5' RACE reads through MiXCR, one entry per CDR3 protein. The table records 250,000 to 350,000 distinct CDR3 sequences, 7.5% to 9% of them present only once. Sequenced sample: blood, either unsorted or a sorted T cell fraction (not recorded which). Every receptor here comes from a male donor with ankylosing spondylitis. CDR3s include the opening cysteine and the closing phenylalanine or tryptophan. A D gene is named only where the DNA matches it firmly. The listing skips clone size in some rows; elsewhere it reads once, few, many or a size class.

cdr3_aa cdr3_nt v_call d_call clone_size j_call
CASSVGWSNQPQHF TGTGCCAGCAGTGTTGGATGGAGCAATCAGCCCCAGCATTTT TRBV6-1 . few TRBJ1-5
CASSTGQSGTGGSGYTF TGCGCCAGCAGCACTGGACAATCCGGGACGGGGGGTTCTGGCTACACCTTC TRBV5-1 . few TRBJ1-2
CSARTGLNTEAFF TGCAGTGCTAGAACAGGGCTTAACACTGAAGCTTTCTTT TRBV20-1 . . TRBJ1-1
CASSSQAGVNEQFF TGTGCCAGCAGCTCCCAAGCGGGAGTTAATGAGCAGTTCTTC TRBV7-9 TRBD2 . TRBJ2-1
CASSLGIWGEGANVLTF TGTGCCAGCAGTTTGGGGATCTGGGGCGAGGGGGCCAACGTCCTGACTTTC TRBV6-5 . few TRBJ2-6
CASSQDLGLEQPQHF TGTGCCAGCAGCCAAGATTTGGGTTTGGAGCAGCCCCAGCATTTT TRBV4-2 . many TRBJ1-5
CASSPRIRLVYEQYF TGTGCCAGCTCCCCGAGGATCAGGCTAGTTTACGAGCAGTACTTC TRBV18 . few TRBJ2-7
CASSWTRTEAFF TGTGCCAGCAGCTGGACACGCACTGAAGCTTTCTTT TRBV5-5 . . TRBJ1-1
CASSLLLSGRETQYF TGTGCCAGCTCACTTCTCCTCAGCGGGAGAGAGACCCAGTACTTC TRBV18 TRBD2 few TRBJ2-5
CASSLVNGRLNEQFF TGTGCCAGCAGCTTAGTGAACGGGAGACTGAATGAGCAGTTCTTC TRBV7-2 . . TRBJ2-1
CAISAGVEQYF TGTGCCATCAGCGCCGGAGTCGAGCAGTACTTC TRBV10-3 . . TRBJ2-7
CASSVGPSGEETQYF TGTGCCAGCAGCGTAGGGCCTAGCGGGGAAGAGACCCAGTACTTC TRBV7-2 TRBD2 . TRBJ2-5
CASSPGTRFYEQYF TGCGCCAGCAGCCCAGGGACAAGATTCTACGAGCAGTACTTC TRBV5-1 . . TRBJ2-7
CSVGEVYGYTF TGCAGCGTTGGGGAGGTCTATGGCTACACCTTC TRBV29-1 . few TRBJ1-2
CASSTSYEQYF TGTGCCAGCAGTACTTCCTACGAGCAGTACTTC TRBV27 . many TRBJ2-7
CASSHLSRAGGADTQYF TGTGCCAGCAGCCACCTATCGCGAGCGGGAGGAGCAGATACGCAGTATTTT TRBV3-1 TRBD2 . TRBJ2-3
CASSYSGTSTDTQYF TGTGCCAGCAGTTACTCGGGGACAAGCACAGATACGCAGTATTTT TRBV6-5 . few TRBJ2-3